The 18 T cell receptor beta chains in this list originate from one sample, sequenced in a study of cytomegalovirus exposure and HLA in healthy donors. The PCR made use of 60 Vbeta and 13 Jbeta primers. Assay: immunoSEQ multiplex PCR; the TCRdb copy retains only in-frame clones and omits some. Here the sample spans some 97,000 clones, around three quarters being singletons. The sequencing sample was made of PBMCs. Source of these receptors: a female donor in good health and CMV-seropositive.

The V call is TRBV9, the J call TRBJ1-1; D possibly corresponds to TRBD1 (6 bases). Germline V gives CDR1 SGDLS, CDR2 YYNGEE. The CDR3 has 15 residues. The V gene lost 0 bases and the J gene lost 5 bases, with 14 bases spanning the gap. CDR3: CASSVVGGARTEAFF. CDR3 nucleotide sequence: TGTGCCAGCAGCGTAGTCGGGGGGGCGCGAACTGAAGCTTTCTTT.

This clone showed up just a few times. The chain has TRBV6-1 and TRBJ1-1; TRBD1 is a possible D gene (5 bases). V was pared by 1 base and J by 4 bases, with 13 bases between. The CDR3 has 15 amino acids. Germline V gene data show CDR1 as MNHNS and CDR2 as SASEGT. CDR3 amino acids: CASSEEWGVSTEAFF. The CDR3, as DNA: TGTGCCAGCAGTGAAGAATGGGGGGTTTCCACTGAAGCTTTCTTT.

The rearrangement uses TRBV19 and TRBJ1-1; TRBD1 aligns across 7 bases. The trim removed 6 bases at V and 4 bases at J, leaving 17 bases unmatched. The CDR3 sequence is 17 residues long. Germline assignment: CDR1 LNHDA and CDR2 SQIVND (reference sequence). The CDR3 protein is CASSAWQGVPMGTEAFF. In nucleotides, the CDR3 is TGTGCCAGTAGCGCCTGGCAGGGGGTCCCTATGGGCACTGAAGCTTTCTTT.

The chain links TRBV7-2 to TRBJ1-5, with D unclear. The germline V and J ends were trimmed by 5 bases and 3 bases, with 11 bases remaining between them. Germline V CDR1 and CDR2: SGHTA, FQGNSA. The CDR3 consists of 14 residues. For the CDR3, the DNA is TGTGCCAGCAGCGTTAGCCCACTCAATCAGCCCCAGCATTTT. Translation: CASSVSPLNQPQHF.

The rearrangement uses TRBV27 and TRBJ1-4; 11 positions match TRBD1. CDR1 is MNHEY, CDR2 SMNVEV, per germline (reference sequence). The junction had 6 bases not matched to a gene; V was cut back by 4 bases and J by 8 bases. The CDR3 is made up of 15 amino acids. The chain's CDR3 is CASSSPGQGGEKLFF. For the CDR3, the DNA is TGTGCCAGCAGTTCTCCGGGACAGGGGGGGGAAAAACTGTTTTTT.

This rearrangement joins TRBV27 to TRBJ2-7, with D possibly TRBD2 on 5 matching bases. V was shortened by 2 bases and J by 5 bases, with 13 bases between the two germline ends. Germline V gene data show CDR1 as MNHEY and CDR2 as SMNVEV (reference sequence). This CDR3 has 14 amino acids. In DNA form, the CDR3 reads TGTGCCAGCAGTTTACGGAGGCTCGACCACGAGCAGTACTTC. It translates to CASSLRRLDHEQYF.

This chain links TRBV11-3 with TRBJ2-5, with 7 bases aligning to TRBD1. The CDR3 loop spans 15 amino acids. Per germline, CDR1 SGHNT and CDR2 YENEEA. Trimming took 1 base from V and 1 from J; bases not matched to a gene: 3. The CDR3 spells CASSLGGQTQETQYF. The CDR3 bases are TGTGCCAGCAGCTTAGGGGGACAGACCCAAGAGACCCAGTACTTC.

This rearrangement joins TRBV5-4 to TRBJ1-1; D is perhaps TRBD1 (6 bases). Germline loops: CDR1 SGHNT, CDR2 YYREEE (reference sequence). Trimming cost V 3 bases and J 7 bases, with 13 bases left between them. The CDR3 sequence is 13 residues long. The CDR3 sequence: CASSWTGTYEAFF. The CDR3 nucleotides are TGTGCCAGCAGCTGGACGGGGACATATGAAGCTTTCTTT. Complete variable domain (other parts from reference TRBV5-4 and TRBJ1-1): ETGVTQSPTHLIKTRGQQVTLRCSSQSGHNTVSWYQQALGQGPQFIFQYYREEENGRGNFPPRFSGLQFPNYSSELNVNALELDDSALYLCASSWTGTYEAFFGQGTRLTVV.

The chain joins TRBV30 to TRBJ1-4; a possible D gene is TRBD1 (6 bases). The CDR3 contains 14 residues. Germline-derived CDR1 and CDR2 are GTSNPN and SVGIG (reference sequence). V lost 7 bases and J lost 1, with 13 bases in between. The CDR3 protein is CASGDLGTNEKLFF. The DNA for the CDR3 is TGTGCCTCAGGGGACCTAGGAACTAATGAAAAACTGTTTTTT.

V and J are TRBV7-9 and TRBJ1-2; D perhaps matches TRBD1 (6 bases). CDR3 length: 16 residues. Per germline, CDR1 SEHNR and CDR2 FQNEAQ (reference sequence). The germline V and J ends were trimmed by 5 bases and 3 bases, with 19 bases remaining between them. In DNA form, the CDR3 reads TGTGCCAGCAGCCAAGGGCCCGGACAGTTAGACTATGGCTACACCTTC. Its protein is CASSQGPGQLDYGYTF.

A few counts support this clone. Other nucleotide sequences in the sample specify the same CDR3. The rearrangement links TRBV11-2 to TRBJ1-1; TRBD1 matches 7 bases. The CDR3 loop spans 13 amino acids. The germline CDR1 and CDR2 sequences are SGHAT and FQNNGV. Trimming removed 0 bases from V and 5 bases from J; junction bases left unmatched: 0. The CDR3 nucleotides are TGTGCCAGCAGCTTAGACAGGGGGACTGAAGCTTTCTTT. Amino acids: CASSLDRGTEAFF.

The rearrangement links TRBV5-4 to TRBJ2-3, with TRBD1 as a possible D gene (6 bases). Germline CDR1 reads SGHNT; CDR2 reads YYREEE (reference sequence). The V gene lost 4 bases and the J gene lost 5 bases, with 17 bases spanning the gap. The CDR3 length is 15 residues. The CDR3 DNA follows: TGTGCCAGCAGCAACGGACTCAGCAGGGGAGATACGCAGTATTTT. This translates into CASSNGLSRGDTQYF.

A single count supports this clone. This chain joins TRBV15 and TRBJ2-7, with 7 bases identical to TRBD1. This CDR3 spans 15 amino acids. Germline CDR1 LNHNV, CDR2 YYDKDF (reference sequence). V dropped 1 base and J dropped 3; count of bases not matched to a gene: 6. This chain's CDR3 is CATSRGDRDSYEQYF. In DNA, the CDR3 is TGTGCCACCAGCAGAGGAGACCGGGACAGCTACGAGCAGTACTTC. The full variable domain, rest sourced from reference TRBV15 and TRBJ2-7, is DAMVIQNPRYQVTQFGKPVTLSCSQTLNHNVMYWYQQKSSQAPKLLFHYYDKDFNNEADTPDNFQSRRPNTSFCFLDIRSPGLGDTAMYLCATSRGDRDSYEQYFGPGTRLTVT.

The rearrangement joins TRBV9 to TRBJ1-6, with a weak D call TRBD1 (6 bases). The length of the CDR3 is 15 residues. Germline CDR1 is SGDLS and CDR2 is YYNGEE. The V and J ends lost 2 bases and 4 bases respectively, with 10 bases between them. This CDR3 reads CASSVRGGYNSPLHF. CDR3 DNA sequence: TGTGCCAGCAGCGTCAGGGGAGGGTATAATTCACCCCTCCACTTT.

This clone was observed a few times. A read error may account for a junction end that differs from germline. The CDR3 DNA reads as TGTGCCAGCAGCTTAACGGCGGGGGCCGCGTATTTT. This sequence encodes CASSLTAGAAYF. V is TRBV7-2 and J is TRBJ1-5, with D possibly matching TRBD1 (6 bases). The germline V gene encodes CDR1 SGHTA and CDR2 FQGNSA. The CDR3 length is 12 residues.

Remarks on this clone: At one boundary the junction diverges from the germline segment, which might be a read error. V usage is TRBV7-9 and J usage is TRBJ1-1; D is unclear. CDR1 is SEHNR, CDR2 FQNEAQ, per germline (reference sequence). The CDR3 is 14 residues long. The CDR3 sequence is CSSSSRVSNTEAFF. The CDR3 nucleotides are TGTTCCAGCAGCTCGAGGGTCTCGAACACTGAAGCTTTCTTT.

The rearrangement uses TRBV5-1 and TRBJ2-1, with TRBD2 matching 7 bases. This CDR3 spans 15 amino acids. Germline V gene lookup returns CDR1 SGHRS and CDR2 YFSETQ. V lost 3 bases, J lost 4 bases, and 7 bases stayed unmatched. Written as DNA, the CDR3 is TGCGCCAGCAGCTCTAGCGGAGGCCTTTACAATGAGCAGTTCTTC. Amino acids: CASSSSGGLYNEQFF.

The chain uses TRBV5-1 and TRBJ2-7; perhaps TRBD1 as D (6 bases). Germline V gene data show CDR1 as SGHRS and CDR2 as YFSETQ. The CDR3 runs to 15 residues. Trimming pared 1 base from V and 3 bases from J, leaving 14 bases between. The chain's CDR3 is CASSLTPGAYYEQYF. CDR3 in DNA: TGCGCCAGCAGCTTGACGCCAGGGGCGTACTACGAGCAGTACTTC.